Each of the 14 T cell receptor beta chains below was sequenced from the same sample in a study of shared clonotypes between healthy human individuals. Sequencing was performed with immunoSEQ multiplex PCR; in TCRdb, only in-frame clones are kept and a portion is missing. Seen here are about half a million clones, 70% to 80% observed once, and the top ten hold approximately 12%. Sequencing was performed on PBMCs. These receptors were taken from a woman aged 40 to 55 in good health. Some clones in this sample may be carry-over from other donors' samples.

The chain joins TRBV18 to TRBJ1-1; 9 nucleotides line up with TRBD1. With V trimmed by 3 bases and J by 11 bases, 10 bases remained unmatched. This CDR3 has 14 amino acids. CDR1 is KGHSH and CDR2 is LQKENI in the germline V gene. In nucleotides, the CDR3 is TGTGCCAGCTCACCCGGGACAGGGAGGCTTGGGGCTTTCTTT. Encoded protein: CASSPGTGRLGAFF.

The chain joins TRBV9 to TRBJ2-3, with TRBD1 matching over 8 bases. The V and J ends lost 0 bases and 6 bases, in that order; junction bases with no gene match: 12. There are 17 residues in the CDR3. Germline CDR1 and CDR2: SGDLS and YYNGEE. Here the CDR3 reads CASSVGGQATLGDTQYF. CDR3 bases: TGTGCCAGCAGCGTAGGGGGACAGGCCACTTTGGGGGATACGCAGTATTTT. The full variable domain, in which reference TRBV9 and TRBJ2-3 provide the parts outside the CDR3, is DSGVTQTPKHLITATGQRVTLRCSPRSGDLSVYWYQQSLDQGLQFLIQYYNGEERAKGNILERFSAQQFPDLHSELNLSSLELGDSALYFCASSVGGQATLGDTQYFGPGTRLTVL.

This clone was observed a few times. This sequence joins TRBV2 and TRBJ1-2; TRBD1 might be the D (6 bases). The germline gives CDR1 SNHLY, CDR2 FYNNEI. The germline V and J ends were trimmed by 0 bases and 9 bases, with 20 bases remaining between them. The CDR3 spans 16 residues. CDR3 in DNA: TGTGCCAGCAGTGAAGCAGGGGGTATGTGGGTTGTGAGCTACACCTTC. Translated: CASSEAGGMWVVSYTF.

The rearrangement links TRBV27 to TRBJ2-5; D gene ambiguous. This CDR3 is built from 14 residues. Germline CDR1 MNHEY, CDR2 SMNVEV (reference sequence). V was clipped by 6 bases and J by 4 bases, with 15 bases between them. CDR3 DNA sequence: TGTGCCAGCAGCCCAAGGCCAGAATTAGAGACCCAGTACTTC. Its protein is CASSPRPELETQYF.

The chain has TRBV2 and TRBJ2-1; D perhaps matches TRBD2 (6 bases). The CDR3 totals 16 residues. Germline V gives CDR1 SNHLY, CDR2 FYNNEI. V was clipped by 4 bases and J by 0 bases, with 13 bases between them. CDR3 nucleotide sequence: TGTGCCAGCAGTGCGAGGGTTAGCGGCTCCTACAATGAGCAGTTCTTC. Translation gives CASSARVSGSYNEQFF.

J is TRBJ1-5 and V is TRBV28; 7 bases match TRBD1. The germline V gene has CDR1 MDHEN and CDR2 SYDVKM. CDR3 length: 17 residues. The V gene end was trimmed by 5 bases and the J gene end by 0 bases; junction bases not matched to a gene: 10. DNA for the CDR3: TGTGCCAGCAGTCCCACCTCGGGACAGAGTAGCAATCAGCCCCAGCATTTT. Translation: CASSPTSGQSSNQPQHF.

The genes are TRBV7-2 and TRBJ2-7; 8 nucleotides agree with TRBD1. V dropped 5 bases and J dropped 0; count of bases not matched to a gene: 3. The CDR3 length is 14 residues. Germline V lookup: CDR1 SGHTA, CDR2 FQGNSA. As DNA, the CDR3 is TGTGCCAGCAGCCGGGACAGGAGCTCCTACGAGCAGTACTTC. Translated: CASSRDRSSYEQYF.

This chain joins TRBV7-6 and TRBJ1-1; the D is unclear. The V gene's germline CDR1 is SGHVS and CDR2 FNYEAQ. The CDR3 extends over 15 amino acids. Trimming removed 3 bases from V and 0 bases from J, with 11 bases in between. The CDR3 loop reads CASSFTRTVNTEAFF. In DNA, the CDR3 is TGTGCCAGCAGCTTCACAAGGACGGTGAACACTGAAGCTTTCTTT.

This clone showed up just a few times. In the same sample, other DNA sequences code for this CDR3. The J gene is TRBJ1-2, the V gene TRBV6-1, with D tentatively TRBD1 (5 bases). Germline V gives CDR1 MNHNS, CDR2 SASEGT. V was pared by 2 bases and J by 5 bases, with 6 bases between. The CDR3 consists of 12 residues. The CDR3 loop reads CASSERGYGYTF. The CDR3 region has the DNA TGTGCCAGCAGTGAAAGGGGATATGGCTACACCTTC.

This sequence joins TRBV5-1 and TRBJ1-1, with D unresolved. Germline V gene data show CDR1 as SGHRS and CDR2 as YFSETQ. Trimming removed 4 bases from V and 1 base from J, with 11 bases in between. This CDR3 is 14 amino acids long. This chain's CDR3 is CASSPGVPNTEAFF. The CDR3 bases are TGCGCCAGCAGCCCGGGAGTTCCGAACACTGAAGCTTTCTTT.

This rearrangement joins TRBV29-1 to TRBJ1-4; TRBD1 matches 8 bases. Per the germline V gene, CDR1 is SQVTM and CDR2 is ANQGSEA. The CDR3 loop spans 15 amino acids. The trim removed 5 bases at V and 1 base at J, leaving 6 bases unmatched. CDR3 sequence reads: CSVPGQGQTNEKLFF. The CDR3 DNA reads TGCAGCGTTCCCGGACAGGGCCAAACTAATGAAAAACTGTTTTTT.

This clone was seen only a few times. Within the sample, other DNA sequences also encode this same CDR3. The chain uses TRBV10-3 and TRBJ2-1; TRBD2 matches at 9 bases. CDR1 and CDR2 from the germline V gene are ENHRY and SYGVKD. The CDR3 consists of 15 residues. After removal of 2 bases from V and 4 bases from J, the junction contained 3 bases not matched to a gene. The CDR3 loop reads CAISERLAEYNEQFF. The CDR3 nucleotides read TGTGCCATCAGTGAGAGACTAGCGGAGTACAATGAGCAGTTCTTC.

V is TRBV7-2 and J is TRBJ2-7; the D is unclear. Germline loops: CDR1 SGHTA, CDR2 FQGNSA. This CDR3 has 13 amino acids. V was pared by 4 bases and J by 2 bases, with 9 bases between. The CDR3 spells CASSSPGAYEQYF. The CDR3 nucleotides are TGTGCCAGCAGCTCTCCTGGGGCCTACGAGCAGTACTTC.

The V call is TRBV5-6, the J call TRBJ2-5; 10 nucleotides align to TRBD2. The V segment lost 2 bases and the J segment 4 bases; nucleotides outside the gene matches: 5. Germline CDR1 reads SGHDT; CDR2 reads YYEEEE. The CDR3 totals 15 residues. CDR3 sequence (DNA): TGTGCCAGCAGCTTAATGGCTAGCGGGAGAGAGACCCAGTACTTC. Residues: CASSLMASGRETQYF.